This entry is about one T cell receptor beta chain. Donation came from healthy Caucasian individuals in Russia who were aged 6 to 90. For the second PCR, which ran for roughly 6 to 11 cycles, a sample-barcoded 5' primer and a J-beta primer mix were used. TCRdb reanalysed the 5' RACE reads using MiXCR and keeps one entry per CDR3 protein. The data contain approximately 770,000 distinct CDR3 sequences, 58% of them singletons. The sample comes from a study of blood T cells in healthy people across ages. CDR1 and CDR2 (germline): LGHNA, YNFKEQ. With 4 bases removed from V and 9 bases from J, the gap between germline ends came to 9 bases. This CDR3 has 12 residues.

The sequenced sample consisted of blood. The chain has TRBV4-2 and TRBJ1-4; D uncertain. This TCR was recovered from a man in his thirties or forties in good health. CDR3 residues: CASSPAGKKLFF. CDR3 coding DNA: TGTGCCAGCAGCCCGGCCGGGAAAAAACTGTTTTTT.